This TCR beta chain was recorded in a study of cytomegalovirus exposure and HLA in healthy donors. The PCR contained 60 Vbeta and 13 Jbeta primers. In the source study's methods: About 83 million unique TCR beta chains, 9.5 million to 14 million shared, were counted in a later analysis. Assay: immunoSEQ multiplex PCR; the TCRdb copy retains only in-frame clones and omits some. That table gives V, J and clone size, and the DNA gave D and trimming. The sample consists of 150,000 to 190,000 clones, approximately 72% of them appearing once. Per the germline V gene, CDR1 is LGHNT and CDR2 is FRNRAP. The CDR3 is 16 amino acids. V lost 0 bases and J 7 bases, leaving 16 bases between the germline ends. Study-wide points: Most TCRs appeared rarely, but some public TCRs recurred in many donors. When presence/absence was analysed, sequencing depth was taken to be roughly uniform across donors.

Each of the donors was a healthy bone marrow donor. Comments on this clone: Its antigen is still unknown.

The sequenced sample was PBMCs. This rearrangement joins TRBV12-5 to TRBJ2-1; D possibly corresponds to TRBD2 (6 bases). This TCR was recovered from a young man in good health and CMV-seronegative. The CDR3 bases are TGTGCTAGTGGTTTGGTGCGGGACGTCGGTGGAAATGAGCAGTTCTTC. It codes for CASGLVRDVGGNEQFF. Supplemented by reference TRBV12-5 and TRBJ2-1, the full variable domain reads DARVTQTPRHKVTEMGQEVTMRCQPILGHNTVFWYRQTMMQGLELLAYFRNRAPLDDSGMPKDRFSAEMPDATLATLKIQPSEPRDSAVYFCASGLVRDVGGNEQFFGPGTRLTVL.